This TCR beta chain emerged from a study of sequential checkpoint blockade in melanoma (dated by TCRdb to about 2019). Context from the whole study: Using 1:1 randomization, the trial assigned patients either to first-line nivolumab followed by ipilimumab (arm A) or to ipilimumab followed by nivolumab (arm B). Maintenance nivolumab came after both trial sequences. Overall study results and their limits: Larger, independent patient cohorts are needed to validate the response-prediction model that combines TCR metrics and mutation burden.

The immunoSEQ Assay was used to immunosequence TCRbeta CDR3 regions from genomic DNA. Before high-throughput sequencing, genomic DNA was amplified using bias-controlled multiplex PCR. On the authors' methods: To quantify the absolute abundance of each unique TCRbeta CDR3 region, the sequences were collapsed and filtered. Clonality was defined as 1 minus Pielou's evenness and was calculated using productive rearrangements only. A previously published method was used to identify clones whose frequencies were significantly greater in on-treatment samples than in baseline samples. Held by TCRdb, this immuneACCESS table contains in-frame sequences only and omits some clones. Under half of the omission traces to an unresolved V gene where checked; the cause of the rest is unknown. The DNA was the basis for D and trimming; V, J and clone size are from that table. The sample table shows roughly 8,400 clones, and more than 55% are seen once. Approximately 50% of the sample comes from the top ten.

The treatment or condition label corresponds to: randomized to nivolumab then ipilimumab (arm A) or the reverse (arm B). Prior DNA-damaging chemotherapy had not been received by any trial patient. Live CD3+CD8+ cells negative for CD19 and CD56 were sorted from thawed PBMCs on a FACS Aria II flow cytometer. CheckMate 064, a randomized, open-label phase II trial of sequential checkpoint blockade, was the source of the samples, all of which came from patients with melanoma. Peripheral blood mononuclear cells were collected by leukapheresis, purified using Ficoll-Paque, and frozen in human serum containing approximately 9.8% DMSO. Immediately after sorting, the purity of the sorted blood CD3+CD8+ cells was confirmed to be >95%, and DNA was then extracted. To note about this clone: Its antigen is currently not known. Qualities for individual bases were not recorded, and no much larger clone is one base off.

Specimen: CD8+ T cells sorted from blood (inferred from file names), collected from a patient given nivolumab and ipilimumab in sequence. The TCR comes from a human patient with melanoma. Some clones in this sample may be carry-over from other donors' samples.

This receptor has the CDR3 CASSLGGAGGLYGYTF. The nucleotide sequence reads as follows: TGTGCCAGCAGCTTAGGGGGAGCAGGGGGGCTCTATGGCTACACCTTC. The sequence links TRBV7-8 to TRBJ1-2, and 7 junction bases match TRBD1. CDR1 is given as SGHVS and CDR2 as FQNEAQ, both from the germline V gene. At the junction V is shortened by 1 base and J by 4 bases; bases outside the gene matches: 9. The CDR3 has 16 amino acids, counting the end cysteine and phenylalanine. Solely the CDR3 DNA is kept, with 48 bases framed from the first base.